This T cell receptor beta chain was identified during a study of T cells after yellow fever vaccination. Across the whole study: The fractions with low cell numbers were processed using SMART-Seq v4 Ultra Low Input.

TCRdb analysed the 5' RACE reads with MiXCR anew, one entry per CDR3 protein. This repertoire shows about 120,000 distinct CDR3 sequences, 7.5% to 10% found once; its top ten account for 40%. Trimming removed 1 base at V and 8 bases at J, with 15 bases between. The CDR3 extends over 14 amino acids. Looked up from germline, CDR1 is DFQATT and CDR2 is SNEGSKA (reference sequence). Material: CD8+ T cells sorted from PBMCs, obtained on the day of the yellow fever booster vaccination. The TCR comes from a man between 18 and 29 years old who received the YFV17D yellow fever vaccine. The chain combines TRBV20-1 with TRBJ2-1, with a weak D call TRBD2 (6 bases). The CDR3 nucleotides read TGCAGTGCTAGAGTGCCGGGGGAAGGGGATGAGCAGTTCTTC. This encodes CSARVPGEGDEQFF.